The 32 T cell receptor beta chains listed next were all sequenced from one sample in a study of T cell responses to AZD1222 COVID-19 vaccine. This table comes from immunoSEQ multiplex PCR, and its TCRdb copy is limited to in-frame clones, with some not included. Of about 140,000 clones listed, approximately 90% are singletons. The source material was peripheral blood, sampled 28 days after the second AZD1222 dose. These receptors were collected from an adult who received the AZD1222 COVID-19 vaccine.

The rearrangement links TRBV19 to TRBJ2-7; 10 positions match TRBD1. Germline CDR1 and CDR2: LNHDA and SQIVND (reference sequence). Trimming took 6 bases from V and 7 from J; bases not matched to a gene: 9. This CDR3 is 14 amino acids long. CDR3 loop: CASRRQGAGGEQYF. The CDR3 DNA follows: TGTGCCAGTAGAAGACAGGGGGCTGGCGGTGAGCAGTACTTC.

The gene calls are TRBV19 and TRBJ1-2, with D possibly being TRBD1 (6 bases). The CDR3 extends over 14 amino acids. From germline, CDR1 is LNHDA and CDR2 SQIVND (reference sequence). V was shortened by 3 bases and J by 1 base, with 9 bases between the two germline ends. The CDR3 nucleotides are TGTGCCAGTAGTATCCAGGGGAATAACTATGGCTACACCTTC. Its translation is CASSIQGNNYGYTF.

The chain combines TRBV4-3 with TRBJ2-1; the D is unclear. V was clipped by 0 bases and J by 8 bases, with 8 bases between them. The CDR3 has 13 amino acids. Germline values: CDR1 LGHNA, CDR2 YSLEER. The CDR3, as DNA: TGCGCCAGCAGCCAAGAATTGGGCGATGAGCAGTTCTTC. Protein product: CASSQELGDEQFF.

The chain combines TRBV19 with TRBJ2-5, with D possibly matching TRBD2 (5 bases). The CDR3 runs to 13 residues. Trimming cost V 9 bases and J 2 bases, with 13 bases left between them. Germline V gives CDR1 LNHDA, CDR2 SQIVND (reference sequence). The CDR3 is CASSLGLQETQYF. The CDR3 bases are TGTGCCAGCTCTCTTGGACTGCAAGAGACCCAGTACTTC.

The chain employs TRBV27 and TRBJ1-6; the D gene is possibly TRBD1 (6 bases). Looked up from germline, CDR1 is MNHEY and CDR2 is SMNVEV (reference sequence). This CDR3 spans 16 amino acids. Trimming shortened V by 6 bases and J by 7 bases, and 19 bases separated the two germline ends. The CDR3 region has the DNA TGTGCCAGCAGATCCGGGACAAAGCTCCCAAATTCACCCCTCCACTTT. It specifies CASRSGTKLPNSPLHF.

This clone is a singleton in its sample. The J gene is TRBJ1-1, the V gene TRBV19, with 7 bases fitting TRBD1. V gave up 4 bases and J gave up 6 bases; unmatched junction bases: 8. The CDR3 is made up of 14 amino acids. Germline V CDR1 and CDR2: LNHDA, SQIVND (reference sequence). CDR3 sequence (DNA): TGTGCCAGTAGTAAGGAGGGGGCAAGGTCTGAAGCTTTCTTT. It is translated as CASSKEGARSEAFF.

V gene TRBV6-5 combines with J gene TRBJ1-2, with 10 bases identical to TRBD1. Trimming at V came to 6 bases and at J to 7 bases, leaving 8 bases not matched to a gene. The CDR3 consists of 14 residues. CDR1 is MNHEY and CDR2 is SVGAGI in the germline V gene. CDR3 DNA: TGTGCCAGCAGCCGGGACAGGGGAAGGAGTGGCTACACCTTC. Translation gives CASSRDRGRSGYTF.

The chain is built from TRBV5-1 and TRBJ2-7; a weak D match, TRBD2 (5 bases). Trimming pared 4 bases from V and 0 bases from J, leaving 14 bases between. The germline CDR1 and CDR2 sequences are SGHRS and YFSETQ. CDR3 length: 15 amino acids. CDR3 sequence reads: CASSLRAESSYEQYF. The CDR3 DNA sequence: TGCGCCAGCAGCCTGAGGGCGGAGAGCTCCTACGAGCAGTACTTC.

This chain links TRBV9 with TRBJ1-3; unclear D gene. Germline loops: CDR1 SGDLS, CDR2 YYNGEE. The CDR3 sequence is 15 residues long. The V end lost 0 bases, the J end lost 2 bases, and 9 bases lay between the germline ends. The CDR3 region is CASSVEGQPGNTIYF. As DNA, the CDR3 is TGTGCCAGCAGCGTAGAAGGGCAGCCTGGAAACACCATATATTTT.

The CDR3: CATSTDSFYMNTEAFF. The DNA of the CDR3 is TGTGCCACCAGCACCGACAGTTTTTATATGAACACTGAAGCTTTCTTT. The chain combines TRBV15 with TRBJ1-1; D perhaps matches TRBD1 (5 bases). CDR1 LNHNV and CDR2 YYDKDF come from the germline V gene (reference sequence). V dropped 4 bases and J dropped 0 bases, with 15 bases sitting between them. The CDR3 length is 16 residues. The entire variable domain, with the rest obtained from reference TRBV15 and TRBJ1-1, is as follows: DAMVIQNPRYQVTQFGKPVTLSCSQTLNHNVMYWYQQKSSQAPKLLFHYYDKDFNNEADTPDNFQSRRPNTSFCFLDIRSPGLGDTAMYLCATSTDSFYMNTEAFFGQGTRLTVV.

J is TRBJ2-7 and V is TRBV21-1; TRBD2, the table's D call, lacks a check against the DNA. TRBV21-1 represents a pseudogene. This CDR3 has 21 residues. CDR3 bases: TGTGCCAGCAGCTCGAGAGCAGCCGGGACTAGCACGCCTGATTCCCTCTACGAGCAGTACTTC. Its translation is CASSSRAAGTSTPDSLYEQYF.

CDR3 sequence: CASSLGEGSEQYF. CDR3 in DNA: TGTGCCAGCAGCTTAGGCGAGGGATCCGAGCAGTACTTC. The chain is built from TRBV11-3 and TRBJ2-7; perhaps TRBD2 as D (5 bases). Germline V gene lookup returns CDR1 SGHNT and CDR2 YENEEA. CDR3 length: 13 amino acids. Trimming removed 1 base from V and 6 bases from J, with 10 bases in between.

The CDR3 here is CASSLGTLYGYTF. The CDR3 nucleotides are TGCGCCAGCAGCTTAGGAACCCTCTATGGCTACACCTTC. This chain uses TRBV5-1 with TRBJ1-2; no reliable D call. The CDR3 runs 13 residues. Germline CDR1 is SGHRS and CDR2 is YFSETQ. The germline V and J ends were trimmed by 2 bases and 4 bases, with 9 bases remaining between them.

The V gene is TRBV6-6, the J gene TRBJ2-3; 10 nucleotides match TRBD1. This CDR3 comprises 14 residues. The V gene's germline CDR1 is MNHNY and CDR2 SVGAGI (reference sequence). With 8 bases clipped from V and 7 bases from J, the junction kept 9 bases outside the gene matches. CDR3 protein: CASRTGGEQNTQYF. In DNA, the CDR3 is TGTGCCAGCCGGACAGGGGGAGAACAAAATACGCAGTATTTT.

CDR3: CASSQGTGIVGQETQYF. CDR3 DNA: TGTGCCAGCAGCCAAGGGACAGGGATAGTAGGGCAAGAGACCCAGTACTTC. The genes are TRBV7-3 and TRBJ2-5; TRBD1 matches 9 bases. Per the germline V gene, CDR1 is SGHTA and CDR2 is FQGTGA. This CDR3 has 17 amino acids. Losses at the gene ends were 5 bases for V and 2 bases for J; bases not matched to a gene: 12.

The genes are TRBV5-6 and TRBJ2-1; D is perhaps TRBD1 or TRBD2 (6 bases each). The V end was cut by 6 bases, the J end by 11 bases, with 15 bases between. The CDR3 has 12 residues. Germline V gene data show CDR1 as SGHDT and CDR2 as YYEEEE. CDR3 sequence reads: CASMGGPVQQFF. The DNA of the CDR3 is TGTGCCAGCATGGGGGGCCCCGTCCAGCAGTTCTTC.

The CDR3 here is CASSALAAQETQYF. The CDR3 DNA sequence: TGTGCCAGCAGTGCTCTAGCGGCCCAAGAGACCCAGTACTTC. The chain combines TRBV2 with TRBJ2-5; 7 positions match TRBD2. From germline, CDR1 is SNHLY and CDR2 FYNNEI. The CDR3 is 14 amino acids. With V trimmed by 4 bases and J by 1 base, 3 bases remained unmatched.

The chain is built from TRBV6-5 and TRBJ1-2, with TRBD1 as a possible D gene (5 bases). Germline-derived CDR1 and CDR2 are MNHEY and SVGAGI. This CDR3 region has 15 residues. V shed 1 base and J shed 2 bases, with 11 bases lying between them. CDR3 DNA sequence: TGTGCCAGCAGTTACTTAGGGACCTCGAACTATGGCTACACCTTC. This encodes CASSYLGTSNYGYTF.

This clone was seen once. The chain carries TRBV5-4 and TRBJ2-7; D may be TRBD1 or TRBD2 (6 bases each). CDR3 length equals 13 residues. V shed 9 bases and J shed 0 bases, with 13 bases lying between them. Germline V lookup: CDR1 SGHNT, CDR2 YYREEE (reference sequence). The CDR3 coding sequence is TGTGCCACCGGAGGGACAAACTCCTACGAGCAGTACTTC. This sequence encodes CATGGTNSYEQYF.

The rearrangement links TRBV18 to TRBJ1-4; no clear D. Germline V lookup: CDR1 KGHSH, CDR2 LQKENI. V lost 5 bases, J lost 8 bases, and 9 bases lay in between. This CDR3 region has 12 residues. In nucleotides, the CDR3 is TGTGCCAGCTCAAATCGAGGAGAAAAACTGTTTTTT. It specifies CASSNRGEKLFF.

The genes are TRBV29-1 and TRBJ2-3; TRBD2 aligns across 7 bases. CDR1 and CDR2 (germline): SQVTM, ANQGSEA. The CDR3 consists of 17 residues. Trimming took 4 bases from V and 0 from J; bases not matched to a gene: 13. The CDR3 loop is CSVVERGRSGSTDTQYF. Here the CDR3 DNA reads TGCAGCGTTGTAGAGCGGGGAAGGTCTGGTAGCACAGATACGCAGTATTTT.

The rearrangement joins TRBV5-1 to TRBJ1-1; tentatively, D is TRBD1 (5 bases). This CDR3 region has 13 residues. Germline CDR1 is SGHRS and CDR2 is YFSETQ. The germline V and J ends were trimmed by 6 bases and 10 bases, with 19 bases remaining between them. CDR3 bases: TGCGCCAGCACCGCAGCCGGGACGAGAATAGCTTTCTTT. Translation gives CASTAAGTRIAFF. Variable domain in full (rest from reference TRBV5-1 and TRBJ1-1): KAGVTQTPRYLIKTRGQQVTLSCSPISGHRSVSWYQQTPGQGLQFLFEYFSETQRNKGNFPGRFSGRQFSNSRSEMNVSTLELGDSALYLCASTAAGTRIAFFGQGTRLTVV.

The V gene is TRBV6-5, the J gene TRBJ2-7; possibly TRBD1 for D (6 bases). Germline CDR1 MNHEY, CDR2 SVGAGI. The CDR3 length is 14 residues. The germline V and J ends were trimmed by 7 bases and 3 bases, with 16 bases remaining between them. In nucleotides, the CDR3 is TGTGCCAGCAAAGGACAGTGGGCCCTCTACGAGCAGTACTTC. It specifies CASKGQWALYEQYF.

The chain has TRBV6-2 or TRBV6-3 and TRBJ1-5; a weak D match, TRBD1 (5 bases). The CDR3 covers 13 residues. Per the germline V gene, CDR1 is MNHEY and CDR2 is SVGEGT. With 3 bases removed from V and 8 bases from J, the gap between germline ends came to 11 bases. The CDR3 reads CASSYGGVKPQHF. As DNA, the CDR3 is TGTGCCAGCAGTTATGGGGGTGTAAAGCCCCAGCATTTT.

Written as DNA, the CDR3 is TGTGCCAGCAGGTCCATGACTAGCGGGGATGTCAATGAGCAGTTCTTC. Protein: CASRSMTSGDVNEQFF. V gene TRBV7-9 combines with J gene TRBJ2-1; TRBD2 matches 11 bases. CDR3 length: 16 residues. Trimming cost V 6 bases and J 6 bases; bases outside gene matches: 10. The germline gives CDR1 SEHNR, CDR2 FQNEAQ (reference sequence).

The CDR3 is CASSQVGNYGYTF. CDR3 bases: TGTGCCAGCAGCCAAGTGGGCAACTATGGCTACACCTTC. J is TRBJ1-2 and V is TRBV14; D is uncertain. The CDR3 runs 13 residues. From germline, CDR1 is SGHDN and CDR2 FVKESK. V dropped 1 base and J dropped 2 bases, with 5 bases sitting between them. The complete variable domain, with remaining parts taken from reference TRBV14 and TRBJ1-2, reads EAGVTQFPSHSVIEKGQTVTLRCDPISGHDNLYWYRRVMGKEIKFLLHFVKESKQDESGMPNNRFLAERTGGTYSTLKVQPAELEDSGVYFCASSQVGNYGYTFGSGTRLTVV.

This chain connects TRBV4-3 to TRBJ1-1, with D unclear. Trimming took off 1 base at V and 0 bases at J, with 9 bases between the two ends. Germline CDR1 LGHNA, CDR2 YSLEER. This CDR3 is 15 amino acids long. This chain's CDR3 is CASSQVAGMNTEAFF. CDR3 in DNA: TGCGCCAGCAGCCAAGTGGCGGGGATGAACACTGAAGCTTTCTTT.

This rearrangement joins TRBV4-2 to TRBJ1-1; D is perhaps TRBD1 (5 bases). V lost 4 bases, J lost 1 base, and 13 bases lay in between. Looked up from germline, CDR1 is LGHNA and CDR2 is YNFKEQ. This CDR3 has 15 amino acids. The DNA of the CDR3 is TGTGCCAGCAGCCCACCTACGGGGGGGAACACTGAAGCTTTCTTT. Its translation: CASSPPTGGNTEAFF.

The rearrangement joins TRBV2 to TRBJ1-6; 7 nucleotides align to TRBD1. V was clipped by 4 bases and J by 9 bases; unmatched bases: 21. The germline gives CDR1 SNHLY, CDR2 FYNNEI. The CDR3 loop spans 19 amino acids. CDR3 residues: CASSGDETGRQPIGSPLHF. CDR3 coding DNA: TGTGCCAGCAGTGGGGATGAGACAGGGAGGCAACCTATAGGTTCACCCCTCCACTTT.

The chain links TRBV9 to TRBJ1-4; the D is unclear. Germline CDR1 SGDLS, CDR2 YYNGEE. Trimming stripped 2 bases from V and 7 bases from J, with 12 bases between. The CDR3 sequence is 14 residues long. As DNA, the CDR3 is TGTGCCAGCAGCGTGGGTCCGGCTGGTGAAAAACTGTTTTTT. This gives the protein CASSVGPAGEKLFF.

This chain uses TRBV7-9 with TRBJ2-7; D ambiguous. Germline CDR1 and CDR2: SEHNR and FQNEAQ (reference sequence). The CDR3 consists of 12 residues. V lost 5 bases, J lost 6 bases, and 11 bases lay in between. The CDR3 nucleotides are TGTGCCAGCAGCCGATGGGGTTCCGAGCAGTACTTC. Its protein is CASSRWGSEQYF.

The V gene is TRBV29-1, the J gene TRBJ1-1, with unresolved D. Germline V gene data show CDR1 as SQVTM and CDR2 as ANQGSEA. V lost 4 bases, J lost 4 bases, and 10 bases lay in between. CDR3 size: 12 residues. CDR3 DNA: TGCAGCGTTGTCGGGCTGGGCACTGAAGCTTTCTTT. As protein: CSVVGLGTEAFF.